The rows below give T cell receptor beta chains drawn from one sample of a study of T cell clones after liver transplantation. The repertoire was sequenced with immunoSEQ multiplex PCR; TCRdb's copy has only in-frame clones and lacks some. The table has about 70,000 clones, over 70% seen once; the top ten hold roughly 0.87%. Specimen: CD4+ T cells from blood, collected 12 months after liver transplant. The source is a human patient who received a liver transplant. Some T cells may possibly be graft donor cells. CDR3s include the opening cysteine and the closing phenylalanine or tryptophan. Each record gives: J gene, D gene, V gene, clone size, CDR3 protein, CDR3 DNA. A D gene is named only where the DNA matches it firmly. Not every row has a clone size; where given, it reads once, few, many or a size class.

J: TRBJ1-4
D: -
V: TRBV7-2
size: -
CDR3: CASSLSGLRARGKEKLFF
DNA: TGTGCCAGCAGCTTATCGGGATTAAGGGCCAGGGGAAAAGAAAAACTGTTTTTT

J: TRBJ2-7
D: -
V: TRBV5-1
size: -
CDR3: CASSSGQPYEQYF
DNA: TGCGCCAGCAGCTCCGGACAACCCTACGAGCAGTACTTC

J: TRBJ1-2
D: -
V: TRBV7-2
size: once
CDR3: CASSLKVRPGGVDGYTF
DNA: TGTGCCAGCAGCTTAAAAGTCCGGCCAGGAGGGGTCGATGGCTACACCTTC

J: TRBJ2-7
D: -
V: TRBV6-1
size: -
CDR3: CATSRTGTYEQYF
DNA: TGTGCCACATCCCGGACGGGTACCTACGAGCAGTACTTC

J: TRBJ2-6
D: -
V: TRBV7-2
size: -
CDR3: CASSLQGPVAGANVLTF
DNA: TGTGCCAGCAGCCTACAGGGTCCCGTTGCTGGGGCCAACGTCCTGACTTTC

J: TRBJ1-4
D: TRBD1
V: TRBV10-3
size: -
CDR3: CAIRGGEGGNEKLFF
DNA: TGTGCCATCAGGGGCGGGGAAGGGGGCAATGAAAAACTGTTTTTT

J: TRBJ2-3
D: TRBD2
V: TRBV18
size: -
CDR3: CASSPGLAGAGDTQYF
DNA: TGTGCCAGCTCACCCGGACTAGCGGGAGCGGGAGATACGCAGTATTTT

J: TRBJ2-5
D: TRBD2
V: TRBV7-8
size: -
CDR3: CASSLGAGGYETQYF
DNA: TGTGCCAGCAGCTTGGGCGCGGGGGGATACGAGACCCAGTACTTC

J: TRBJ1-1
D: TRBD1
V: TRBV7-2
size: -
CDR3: CASSFGTGMNTEAFF
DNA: TGTGCCAGCAGCTTTGGGACAGGGATGAACACTGAAGCTTTCTTT

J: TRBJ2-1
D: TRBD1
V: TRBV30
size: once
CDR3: CAWSLQGGYNEQFF
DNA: TGTGCCTGGAGTCTACAGGGGGGCTACAATGAGCAGTTCTTC

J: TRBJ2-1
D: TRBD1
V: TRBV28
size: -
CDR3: CASSRDRAYNEQFF
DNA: TGTGCCAGCAGTCGGGACAGGGCTTACAATGAGCAGTTCTTC

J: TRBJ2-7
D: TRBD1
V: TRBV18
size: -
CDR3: CASSPLPDRATYEQYF
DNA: TGTGCCAGCTCACCTCTCCCGGACAGGGCTACCTACGAGCAGTACTTC

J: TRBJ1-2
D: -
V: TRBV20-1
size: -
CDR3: CRVFGAYGYTF
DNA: TGCAGAGTATTCGGGGCCTATGGCTACACCTTC

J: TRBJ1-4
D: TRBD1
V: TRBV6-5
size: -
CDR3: CASSEDRVNEKLFF
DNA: TGTGCCAGCAGTGAGGACAGGGTTAATGAAAAACTGTTTTTT

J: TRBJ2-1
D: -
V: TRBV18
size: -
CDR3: CASSPGGPREQFF
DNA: TGTGCCAGCTCTCCCGGGGGCCCAAGGGAGCAGTTCTTC

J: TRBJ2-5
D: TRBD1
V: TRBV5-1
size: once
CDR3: CASSLAGTGAEETQYF
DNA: TGCGCCAGCAGCTTGGCAGGGACAGGGGCCGAAGAGACCCAGTACTTC